This entry lists 25 T cell receptor beta chains sequenced from one sample in a study of graft-versus-host responses after intestinal transplantation. The table came from immunoSEQ multiplex PCR; TCRdb's copy has only in-frame clones and leaves some out. The repertoire holds under 100,000 clones, with more than 80% as singletons. This specimen was PBMCs, taken 450 to 480 days after intestinal transplant. The receptors shown here come from a human patient who received an intestinal transplant, so some T cells may come from the graft donor.

The V and J genes are TRBV5-4 and TRBJ2-1; the D gene is possibly TRBD1 (6 bases). Germline V gives CDR1 SGHNT, CDR2 YYREEE (reference sequence). With 0 bases removed from V and 5 bases from J, the gap between germline ends came to 12 bases. The CDR3 totals 15 residues. CDR3 in amino acids: CASSLASTGNNEQFF. The DNA of the CDR3 is TGTGCCAGCAGCTTGGCCAGCACAGGGAACAATGAGCAGTTCTTC. Supplemented by reference TRBV5-4 and TRBJ2-1, the full variable domain reads ETGVTQSPTHLIKTRGQQVTLRCSSQSGHNTVSWYQQALGQGPQFIFQYYREEENGRGNFPPRFSGLQFPNYSSELNVNALELDDSALYLCASSLASTGNNEQFFGPGTRLTVL.

The chain recombines TRBV5-1 with TRBJ1-2, with D possibly TRBD1 on 6 matching bases. Germline CDR1 is SGHRS and CDR2 is YFSETQ. The CDR3 sequence is 13 residues long. Trimming stripped 4 bases from V and 6 bases from J, with 13 bases between. For the CDR3, the DNA is TGCGCCAGCAGCCTCAGGGGAGGAGATGGCTACACCTTC. Protein sequence: CASSLRGGDGYTF.

This chain links TRBV7-2 with TRBJ2-3, with D perhaps given as TRBD1 or TRBD2 (5 bases each). The CDR3 consists of 16 residues. Trimming cost V 1 base and J 5 bases, with 16 bases left between them. The germline gives CDR1 SGHTA, CDR2 FQGNSA. The CDR3 spells CASSLGAGAGVDTQYF. The CDR3 DNA reads as TGTGCCAGCAGCTTAGGGGCCGGGGCCGGGGTAGATACGCAGTATTTT. The whole variable domain, remainder taken from reference TRBV7-2 and TRBJ2-3, is GAGVSQSPSNKVTEKGKDVELRCDPISGHTALYWYRQSLGQGLEFLIYFQGNSAPDKSGLPSDRFSAERTGGSVSTLTIQRTQQEDSAVYLCASSLGAGAGVDTQYFGPGTRLTVL.

The rearrangement uses TRBV14 and TRBJ2-3, with 7 bases fitting TRBD1. The CDR3 totals 14 residues. The ends lost 4 bases at V and 5 bases at J; junction bases unmatched: 6. CDR1 and CDR2 (germline): SGHDN, FVKESK. The chain's CDR3 is CASSLLGGVDTQYF. As DNA, the CDR3 is TGTGCCAGCAGCCTGCTAGGGGGCGTAGATACGCAGTATTTT.

This chain uses TRBV10-3 with TRBJ1-2; D uncertain. Trimming left V 4 bases short and J 2 bases short, with 5 bases between. Germline-derived CDR1 and CDR2 are ENHRY and SYGVKD. The length of the CDR3 is 12 residues. The CDR3 DNA reads as TGTGCCATCAGTGGCGGGAACTATGGCTACACCTTC. The encoded protein is CAISGGNYGYTF.

The chain links TRBV7-9 to TRBJ2-2; a weak D match, TRBD2 (5 bases). Trimming stripped 11 bases from V and 4 bases from J, with 11 bases between. The CDR3 is 12 amino acids. Germline V gene data show CDR1 as SEHNR and CDR2 as FQNEAQ (reference sequence). The CDR3 loop is CAGAGGTGELFF. Here the CDR3 DNA reads TGTGCCGGCGCCGGAGGCACCGGGGAGCTGTTTTTT.

The chain uses TRBV7-2 and TRBJ2-7, with 10 bases that match TRBD1. V dropped 2 bases and J dropped 4; count of bases not matched to a gene: 5. Germline V gene data show CDR1 as SGHTA and CDR2 as FQGNSA. CDR3 length equals 15 residues. The CDR3: CASSLFPGQGYEQYF. The CDR3 DNA reads as TGTGCCAGCAGCTTATTTCCGGGACAGGGGTACGAGCAGTACTTC.

The chain uses TRBV6-1 and TRBJ2-3; TRBD1 or TRBD2 may be the D gene (5 bases each). This CDR3 spans 13 amino acids. Trimming removed 5 bases from V and 5 bases from J, with 11 bases in between. Germline V lookup: CDR1 MNHNS, CDR2 SASEGT. Here the CDR3 DNA reads TGTGCCAGCAGTCGAGGGACGCGAGATACGCAGTATTTT. This encodes CASSRGTRDTQYF.

The chain uses TRBV7-9 and TRBJ2-5; D might be TRBD2 (6 bases). Trimming pared 1 base from V and 4 bases from J, leaving 10 bases between. Germline V gene lookup returns CDR1 SEHNR and CDR2 FQNEAQ (reference sequence). This CDR3 region has 14 residues. As DNA, the CDR3 is TGTGCCAGCAGCTTAGGACTAGATGGAGAGACCCAGTACTTC. Translation gives CASSLGLDGETQYF.

The rearrangement links TRBV18 to TRBJ2-3; D gene unclear. Trimming removed 5 bases from V and 1 base from J, with 10 bases in between. CDR3 length: 14 amino acids. Germline CDR1 reads KGHSH; CDR2 reads LQKENI. CDR3 sequence: CASSSSGRTDTQYF. DNA for the CDR3: TGTGCCAGCTCAAGCTCCGGGCGCACAGATACGCAGTATTTT.

The chain joins TRBV1 to TRBJ1-4. TRBV1 has pseudogene status. CDR3 length equals 13 residues. The DNA of the CDR3 is TGTCCCATTGCGGCAGCAACTAATGAAAAACTGTTTTTT. It yields the protein CPIAAATNEKLFF.

Remarks on this clone: The sample carries other DNA sequences with the same CDR3. The rearrangement uses TRBV5-6 and TRBJ1-4, with D unclear. The CDR3 length is 13 residues. Germline CDR1 is SGHDT and CDR2 is YYEEEE. The V and J ends lost 4 bases and 2 bases respectively, with 6 bases between them. The CDR3 DNA reads as TGTGCCAGCAGCCACTCGACTAATGAAAAACTGTTTTTT. Its translation: CASSHSTNEKLFF.

This clone has a single count. The sample carries other DNA sequences with the same CDR3. The chain uses TRBV6-5 and TRBJ1-1; tentatively, D is TRBD1 (5 bases). CDR1 is MNHEY and CDR2 is SVGAGI in the germline V gene. This CDR3 has 14 amino acids. V was trimmed by 4 bases and J by 1 base, leaving 10 bases between them. CDR3 sequence (DNA): TGTGCCAGCAGTTTGGCGGGGGAGAACACTGAAGCTTTCTTT. It codes for CASSLAGENTEAFF.

This rearrangement joins TRBV25-1 to TRBJ2-3, with 7 nucleotides matching TRBD1. The CDR3 length is 15 residues. V was pared by 5 bases and J by 2 bases, with 7 bases of the junction left unmatched. Looked up from germline, CDR1 is MGHDK and CDR2 is SYGVNS. CDR3 loop: CASSPTGEFTDTQYF. DNA of the CDR3: TGTGCCAGCAGTCCCACAGGGGAGTTCACAGATACGCAGTATTTT.

The chain couples TRBV4-1 to TRBJ2-3, with 9 bases fitting TRBD2. Unmatched junction bases numbered 2, after V lost 2 bases and J lost 2 bases. The germline gives CDR1 MGHRA, CDR2 YSYEKL. The CDR3 runs to 15 residues. CDR3 DNA sequence: TGCGCCAGCAGCCAACTAGCGGGACCCACAGATACGCAGTATTTT. As protein: CASSQLAGPTDTQYF.

The genes are TRBV10-3 and TRBJ1-1; D is unclear. The CDR3 runs 13 residues. Germline V CDR1 and CDR2: ENHRY, SYGVKD. Trimming cost V 7 bases and J 1 base, with 10 bases left between them. This CDR3 is CAITLTPNTEAFF. The DNA for the CDR3 is TGTGCCATCACCCTAACACCGAACACTGAAGCTTTCTTT.

V is TRBV29-1 and J is TRBJ1-1; D remains unclear. V shed 4 bases and J shed 5 bases, with 11 bases lying between them. The CDR3 is 12 amino acids. Germline CDR1 reads SQVTM; CDR2 reads ANQGSEA. CDR3 in amino acids: CSVGNGETEAFF. CDR3 nucleotides: TGCAGCGTTGGAAATGGGGAGACTGAAGCTTTCTTT.

The chain recombines TRBV5-6 with TRBJ1-5; no definite D call. Germline CDR1 SGHDT, CDR2 YYEEEE. Trimming cost V 3 bases and J 7 bases, with 8 bases left between them. The CDR3 length is 12 residues. CDR3 sequence: CASSSGEQPQHF. As DNA, the CDR3 is TGTGCCAGCAGCTCTGGGGAGCAGCCCCAGCATTTT.

The chain uses TRBV6-4 and TRBJ1-4, with D possibly TRBD1 on 6 matching bases. Trimming removed 9 bases from V and 7 bases from J, with 15 bases in between. Germline CDR1 is MRHNA and CDR2 is SNTAGT. CDR3 length equals 13 residues. The CDR3 nucleotides are TGTGCCAGGCCCGGAGACAGGAGTGAAAAACTGTTTTTT. It is translated as CARPGDRSEKLFF.

The rearrangement uses TRBV18 and TRBJ1-6; a weak D match, TRBD1 (5 bases). CDR1 KGHSH and CDR2 LQKENI come from the germline V gene. CDR3 length equals 12 residues. Deletions cut 2 bases from V and 14 bases from J, with 10 bases between. The CDR3 protein is CASSPEPGALHF. The CDR3 DNA reads as TGTGCCAGCTCACCAGAACCGGGGGCCCTCCACTTT. The full variable domain, with the rest looked up from reference TRBV18 and TRBJ1-6, is NAGVMQNPRHLVRRRGQEARLRCSPMKGHSHVYWYRQLPEEGLKFMVYLQKENIIDESGMPKERFSAEFPKEGPSILRIQQVVRGDSAAYFCASSPEPGALHFGNGTRLTVT.

The chain couples TRBV4-2 to TRBJ1-1; D gene ambiguous. The CDR3 length is 13 residues. The germline V gene encodes CDR1 LGHNA and CDR2 YNFKEQ. V was trimmed by 1 base and J by 1 base, leaving 4 bases between them. CDR3 region: CASSQGGNTEAFF. DNA of the CDR3: TGTGCCAGCAGCCAAGGGGGGAACACTGAAGCTTTCTTT.

CDR3 coding DNA: TGCGCCAGCAGCCAAGATTCTTTGGGGAGTGATACGCAGTATTTT. Protein sequence: CASSQDSLGSDTQYF. The chain has TRBV4-1 and TRBJ2-3, with a weak D call TRBD2 (5 bases). V lost 0 bases and J 6 bases, leaving 13 bases between the germline ends. This CDR3 spans 15 amino acids. Looked up from germline, CDR1 is MGHRA and CDR2 is YSYEKL.

The chain recombines TRBV9 with TRBJ1-2; the D gene is possibly TRBD1 (5 bases). Per the germline V gene, CDR1 is SGDLS and CDR2 is YYNGEE. Trimming left V 7 bases short and J 0 bases short, with 19 bases between. This CDR3 contains 16 residues. CDR3 region: CASHNGGDQANYGYTF. CDR3 in DNA: TGTGCCAGCCACAACGGGGGGGACCAAGCTAACTATGGCTACACCTTC. Combining the CDR3 with reference TRBV9 and TRBJ1-2 gives the whole variable domain DSGVTQTPKHLITATGQRVTLRCSPRSGDLSVYWYQQSLDQGLQFLIQYYNGEERAKGNILERFSAQQFPDLHSELNLSSLELGDSALYFCASHNGGDQANYGYTFGSGTRLTVV.

J is TRBJ1-5 and V is TRBV5-1; 11 nucleotides line up with TRBD1. The CDR3 is made up of 17 amino acids. CDR1 SGHRS and CDR2 YFSETQ come from the germline V gene. Unmatched junction bases numbered 9, after V lost 6 bases and J lost 1 base. The CDR3 coding sequence is TGCGCCAGCAACCGGGACAGGGGGAAAAGGAGCAATCAGCCCCAGCATTTT. It encodes CASNRDRGKRSNQPQHF.

The rearrangement uses TRBV5-1 and TRBJ2-7, with no clear D. The length of the CDR3 is 14 residues. Germline V gene data show CDR1 as SGHRS and CDR2 as YFSETQ. V dropped 0 bases and J dropped 5 bases, with 12 bases sitting between them. The CDR3 reads CASSLASVVHEQYF. As DNA, the CDR3 is TGCGCCAGCAGCTTGGCCTCGGTAGTCCACGAGCAGTACTTC.